This TCR beta chain was profiled in a study of PD-1 blockade in classical Hodgkin lymphoma. Study-wide findings and caveats: The study reported lower baseline TCR diversity in newly diagnosed patients than in healthy donors.

Time point described: cycle 4 day 1 (C4D1), after less than 7 weeks of nivolumab. Every single patient, without exception, relapsed after autologous stem cell transplantation, and brentuximab vedotin exposure varied. Through magnetic negative selection, CD8+ T cells were separated from PBMCs that had been thawed. A remark on this clone: Its antigen remains unknown.

The protocol was immunoSEQ multiplex PCR, while the TCRdb copy is restricted to in-frame clones and leaves out a portion. The profile shows 9,100 or so clones, approximately 80% of them singletons. CDR1 is MNHEY and CDR2 is SVGAGI in the germline V gene. The CDR3 loop spans 14 amino acids. Unmatched junction bases numbered 6, after V lost 6 bases and J lost 2 bases. The sequence was obtained from a human donor with classical Hodgkin lymphoma. The sample was CD8+ T cells from blood, taken before the fourth cycle of nivolumab. The rearrangement links TRBV6-5 to TRBJ2-5; 7 bases are shared with TRBD1. The CDR3 DNA reads TGTGCCAGCAGCCCGACAGGGCCTCAAGAGACCCAGTACTTC. Translating gives CASSPTGPQETQYF.